Presented here are 12 T cell receptor beta chains from one specimen sequenced in a study of cytomegalovirus exposure and HLA in healthy donors. Primers: 60 Vbeta forward and 13 Jbeta reverse. Profiled with immunoSEQ multiplex PCR; TCRdb holds only in-frame clones, not every one. Recorded here are 100,000 to 150,000 clones; the top ten clones represent over 1.5%. The material sequenced was PBMCs. Source of these receptors: a man in his late teens or twenties in good health and CMV-seronegative.

V and J are TRBV11-1 and TRBJ1-1; TRBD1 agrees at 7 bases. This CDR3 contains 13 residues. Trimming took 6 bases from V and 9 from J; bases not matched to a gene: 10. Per the germline V gene, CDR1 is SGHAT and CDR2 is FQDESV (reference sequence). The CDR3 protein is CASRITPGQQAFF. The DNA of the CDR3 is TGTGCCAGCAGGATTACCCCGGGACAGCAAGCTTTCTTT.

The CDR3 loop reads CASSQTRGGSTEAFF. The CDR3 DNA is TGCGCCAGCAGCCAAACTCGGGGGGGTAGCACTGAAGCTTTCTTT. The rearrangement links TRBV4-3 to TRBJ1-1; tentative D call: TRBD1 (5 bases). Germline lookup yields CDR1 LGHNA and CDR2 YSLEER. The length of the CDR3 is 15 residues. V lost 2 bases and J lost 4, with 14 bases in between.

The rearrangement uses TRBV15 and TRBJ2-7, with TRBD2 as a possible D gene (5 bases). The CDR3 runs 20 residues. Trimming pared 0 bases from V and 0 bases from J, leaving 24 bases between. In germline, CDR1 is LNHNV, CDR2 YYDKDF (reference sequence). For the CDR3, the DNA is TGTGCCACCAGCAGAGAGTTGACTCCCGGACTGAATCAGAGCTCCTACGAGCAGTACTTC. It codes for CATSRELTPGLNQSSYEQYF.

This chain links TRBV28 with TRBJ2-7; weak D call: TRBD1 (6 bases). Per germline, CDR1 MDHEN and CDR2 SYDVKM. The CDR3 consists of 13 residues. V lost 8 bases and J 2 bases, leaving 13 bases between the germline ends. CDR3 loop: CASREYRAYEQYF. Written as DNA, the CDR3 is TGTGCCAGCCGAGAGTACAGGGCCTACGAGCAGTACTTC.

This chain uses TRBV27 with TRBJ2-7; D might be TRBD1 (5 bases). The CDR3 covers 14 residues. Trimming stripped 8 bases from V and 0 bases from J, with 14 bases between. In germline, CDR1 is MNHEY, CDR2 SMNVEV (reference sequence). CDR3 sequence reads: CASARTTSSYEQYF. CDR3 bases: TGTGCCAGCGCAAGGACAACCAGCTCCTACGAGCAGTACTTC.

Regarding this clone: Other DNA sequences from this sample encode an identical CDR3 as well. The chain has TRBV5-4 and TRBJ2-5; tentatively, D is TRBD1 (5 bases). V was shortened by 4 bases and J by 2 bases, with 9 bases between the two germline ends. The germline gives CDR1 SGHNT, CDR2 YYREEE (reference sequence). The CDR3 runs 13 residues. The CDR3 DNA is TGTGCCAGCAGCATGGGGCTGCAAGAGACCCAGTACTTC. Amino acids: CASSMGLQETQYF. The complete variable domain, with remaining parts taken from reference TRBV5-4 and TRBJ2-5, reads ETGVTQSPTHLIKTRGQQVTLRCSSQSGHNTVSWYQQALGQGPQFIFQYYREEENGRGNFPPRFSGLQFPNYSSELNVNALELDDSALYLCASSMGLQETQYFGPGTRLLVL.

V gene TRBV5-3 combines with J gene TRBJ1-4, with D perhaps TRBD1 (5 bases). TRBV5-3 is an ORF, with its function uncertain. CDR3 size: 12 residues. Trimming shortened V by 0 bases and J by 14 bases, and 11 bases separated the two germline ends. The CDR3 DNA reads TGTGCCAGAAGCTTGGAAGGGGTAGGGCTGTTTTTT. Protein product: CARSLEGVGLFF.

The chain carries TRBV19 and TRBJ1-4; 7 positions agree with TRBD1. V lost 5 bases to trimming and J lost 8 bases; unmatched junction nucleotides: 8. Germline loops: CDR1 LNHDA, CDR2 SQIVND (reference sequence). This CDR3 is built from 14 residues. The CDR3: CASSATGLREKLFF. The CDR3 DNA reads TGTGCCAGTAGTGCGACAGGGTTAAGGGAAAAACTGTTTTTT.

This sequence joins TRBV6-5 and TRBJ2-1; D unresolved. Germline CDR1 MNHEY, CDR2 SVGAGI. V gave up 2 bases and J gave up 9 bases, with 14 bases separating them. The CDR3 has 14 amino acids. As DNA, the CDR3 is TGTGCCAGCAGTTACGCCGTAGAGGTGGTTGAGCAGTTCTTC. It yields the protein CASSYAVEVVEQFF.

This chain uses TRBV5-6 with TRBJ2-5; TRBD1 agrees at 7 bases. Per the germline V gene, CDR1 is SGHDT and CDR2 is YYEEEE. This CDR3 contains 14 residues. The V segment lost 4 bases and the J segment 4 bases; nucleotides outside the gene matches: 7. The CDR3, as DNA: TGTGCCAGCAGCACGGGACAGCTATCAGAGACCCAGTACTTC. Its translation: CASSTGQLSETQYF.

About this clone itself: The CDR3 does not end in the conserved phenylalanine or tryptophan, so this is likely a read error. The DNA is omitted, as the CDR3 cannot be located on it reliably, and the CDR3 follows TCRdb's listing. V is TRBV6-4 and J is TRBJ1-1. The CDR3 is made up of 9 amino acids, end residues included. The germline gives CDR1 MRHNA, CDR2 SNTAGT. The CDR3 protein is CASSDVVLT.

The chain uses TRBV7-9 and TRBJ2-1, with 7 nucleotides matching TRBD1. This CDR3 comprises 15 residues. Germline V CDR1 and CDR2: SEHNR, FQNEAQ (reference sequence). The V segment lost 2 bases and the J segment 4 bases; nucleotides outside the gene matches: 5. The CDR3 region has the DNA TGTGCCAGCAGCTTACTGGCAGGGGGATACAATGAGCAGTTCTTC. This translates into CASSLLAGGYNEQFF.